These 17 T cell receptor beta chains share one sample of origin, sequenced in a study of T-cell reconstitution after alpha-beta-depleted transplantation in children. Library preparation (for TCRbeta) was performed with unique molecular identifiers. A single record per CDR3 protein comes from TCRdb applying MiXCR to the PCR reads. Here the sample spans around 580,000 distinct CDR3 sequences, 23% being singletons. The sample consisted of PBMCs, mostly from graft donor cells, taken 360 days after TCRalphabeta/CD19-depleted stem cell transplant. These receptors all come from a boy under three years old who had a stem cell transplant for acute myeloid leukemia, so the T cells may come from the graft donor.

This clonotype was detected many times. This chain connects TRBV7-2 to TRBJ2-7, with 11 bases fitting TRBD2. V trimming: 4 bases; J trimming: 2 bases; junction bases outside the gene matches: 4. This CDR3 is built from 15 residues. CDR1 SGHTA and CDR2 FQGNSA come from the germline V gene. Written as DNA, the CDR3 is TGTGCCAGCAGCTCCTATAGCGGGGGGGCCTACGAGCAGTACTTC. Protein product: CASSSYSGGAYEQYF.

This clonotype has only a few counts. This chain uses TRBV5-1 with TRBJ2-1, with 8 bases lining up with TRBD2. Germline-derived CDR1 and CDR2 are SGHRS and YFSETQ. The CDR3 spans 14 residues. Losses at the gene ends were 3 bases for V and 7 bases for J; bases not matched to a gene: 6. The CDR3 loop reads CASSSLSGGNEQFF. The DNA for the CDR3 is TGCGCCAGCAGCTCCCTCAGCGGGGGTAATGAGCAGTTCTTC.

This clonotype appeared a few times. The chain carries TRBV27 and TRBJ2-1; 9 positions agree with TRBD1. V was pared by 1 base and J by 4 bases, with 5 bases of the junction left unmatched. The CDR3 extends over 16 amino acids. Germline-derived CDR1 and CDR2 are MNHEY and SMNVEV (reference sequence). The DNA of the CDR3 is TGTGCCAGCAGTTTATTGCCCGGGACAGGGTACAATGAGCAGTTCTTC. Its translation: CASSLLPGTGYNEQFF.

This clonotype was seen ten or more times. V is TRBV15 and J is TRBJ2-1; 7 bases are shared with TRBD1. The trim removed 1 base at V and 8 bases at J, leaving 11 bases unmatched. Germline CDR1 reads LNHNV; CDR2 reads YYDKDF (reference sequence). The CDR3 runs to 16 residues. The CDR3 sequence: CATSRGGGRGIYEQFF. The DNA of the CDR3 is TGTGCCACCAGCAGAGGAGGTGGCAGGGGGATCTATGAGCAGTTCTTC.

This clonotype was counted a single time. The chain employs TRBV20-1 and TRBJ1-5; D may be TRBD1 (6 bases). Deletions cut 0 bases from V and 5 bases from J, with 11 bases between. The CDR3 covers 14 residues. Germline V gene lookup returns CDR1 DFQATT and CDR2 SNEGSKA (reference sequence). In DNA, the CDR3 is TGCAGTGCTAGAGATGGGGGGCGGCATCAGCCCCAGCATTTT. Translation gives CSARDGGRHQPQHF.

Written as DNA, the CDR3 is TGCAGTGCTAGGTACGAAGTCCTTAGCAATCAGCCCCAGCATTTT. This sequence encodes CSARYEVLSNQPQHF. The rearrangement links TRBV20-1 to TRBJ1-5; D remains ambiguous. Trimming removed 3 bases from V and 0 bases from J, with 12 bases in between. Germline V gene lookup returns CDR1 DFQATT and CDR2 SNEGSKA (reference sequence). CDR3 size: 15 residues.

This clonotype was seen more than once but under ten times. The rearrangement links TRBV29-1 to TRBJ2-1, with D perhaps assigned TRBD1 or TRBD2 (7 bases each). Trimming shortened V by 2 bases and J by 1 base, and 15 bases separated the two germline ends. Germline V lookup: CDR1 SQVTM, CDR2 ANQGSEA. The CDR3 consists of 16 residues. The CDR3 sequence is CSVEPGTAGSYNEQFF. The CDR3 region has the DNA TGCAGCGTTGAACCCGGGACAGCGGGATCCTACAATGAGCAGTTCTTC.

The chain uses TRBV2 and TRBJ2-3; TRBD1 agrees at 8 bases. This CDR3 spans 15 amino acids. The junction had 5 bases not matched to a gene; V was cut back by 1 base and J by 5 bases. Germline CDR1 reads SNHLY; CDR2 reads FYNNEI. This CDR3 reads CASSEGDRSLDTQYF. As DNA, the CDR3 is TGTGCCAGCAGTGAAGGGGACAGGTCCCTAGATACGCAGTATTTT.

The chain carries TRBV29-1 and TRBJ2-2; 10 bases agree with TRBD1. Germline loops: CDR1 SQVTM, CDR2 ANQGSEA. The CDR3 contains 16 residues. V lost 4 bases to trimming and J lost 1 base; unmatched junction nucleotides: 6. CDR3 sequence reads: CSVGIGTGVNTGELFF. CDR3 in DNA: TGCAGCGTTGGGATAGGGACAGGGGTGAACACCGGGGAGCTGTTTTTT.

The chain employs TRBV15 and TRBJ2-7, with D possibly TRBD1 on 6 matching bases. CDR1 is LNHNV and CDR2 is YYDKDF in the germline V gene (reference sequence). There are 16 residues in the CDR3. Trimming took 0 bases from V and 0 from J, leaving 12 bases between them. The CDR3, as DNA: TGTGCCACCAGCAGAGACAGGGGTTCAAGCTCCTACGAGCAGTACTTC. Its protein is CATSRDRGSSSYEQYF.

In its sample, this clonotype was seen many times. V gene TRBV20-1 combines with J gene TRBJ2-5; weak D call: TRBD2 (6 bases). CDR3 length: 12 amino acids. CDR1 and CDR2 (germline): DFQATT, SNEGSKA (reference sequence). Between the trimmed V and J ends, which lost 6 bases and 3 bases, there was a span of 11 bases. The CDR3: CSARLGEETQYF. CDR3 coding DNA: TGCAGTGCCAGACTAGGGGAAGAGACCCAGTACTTC.

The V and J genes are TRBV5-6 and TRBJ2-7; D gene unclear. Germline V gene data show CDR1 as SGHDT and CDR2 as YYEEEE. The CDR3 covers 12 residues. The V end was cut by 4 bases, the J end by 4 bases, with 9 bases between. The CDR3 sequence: CASSPARYEQYV. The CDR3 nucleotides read TGTGCCAGCAGCCCCGCGCGGTACGAGCAGTACGTC.

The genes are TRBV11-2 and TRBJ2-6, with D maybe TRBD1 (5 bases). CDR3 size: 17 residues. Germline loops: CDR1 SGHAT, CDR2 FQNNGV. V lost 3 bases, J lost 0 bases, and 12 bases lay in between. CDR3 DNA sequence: TGTGCCAGCAGCTTGGGAAGCAGGGACTCTGGGGCCAACGTCCTGACTTTC. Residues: CASSLGSRDSGANVLTF.

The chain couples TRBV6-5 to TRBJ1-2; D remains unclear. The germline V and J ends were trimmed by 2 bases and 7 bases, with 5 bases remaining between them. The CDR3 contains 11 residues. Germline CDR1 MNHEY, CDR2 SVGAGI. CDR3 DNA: TGTGCCAGCAGTTACGGAGGTGGCTACACCTTC. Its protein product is CASSYGGGYTF.

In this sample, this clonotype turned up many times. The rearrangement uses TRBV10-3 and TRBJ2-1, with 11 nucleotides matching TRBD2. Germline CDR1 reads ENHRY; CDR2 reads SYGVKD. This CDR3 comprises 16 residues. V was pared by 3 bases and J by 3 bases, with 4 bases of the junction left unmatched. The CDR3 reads CAISERLAGNYNEQFF. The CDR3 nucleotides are TGTGCCATCAGTGAAAGACTAGCGGGGAACTACAATGAGCAGTTCTTC.

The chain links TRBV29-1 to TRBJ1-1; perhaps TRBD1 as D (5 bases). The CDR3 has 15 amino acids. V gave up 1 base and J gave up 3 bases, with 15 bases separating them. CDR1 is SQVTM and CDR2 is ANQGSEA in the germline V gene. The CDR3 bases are TGCAGCGTTGAAGGGGCGGGGGGGAGGTACACTGAAGCTTTCTTT. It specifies CSVEGAGGRYTEAFF. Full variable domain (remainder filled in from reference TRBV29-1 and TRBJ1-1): SAVISQKPSRDICQRGTSLTIQCQVDSQVTMMFWYRQQPGQSLTLIATANQGSEATYESGFVIDKFPISRPNLTFSTLTVSNMSPEDSSIYLCSVEGAGGRYTEAFFGQGTRLTVV.

The CDR3 reads CASSLANRLTDTQYF. DNA of the CDR3: TGCGCCAGCAGCTTGGCGAACAGACTCACAGATACGCAGTATTTT. This chain joins TRBV5-1 and TRBJ2-3; D is ambiguous. In germline, CDR1 is SGHRS, CDR2 YFSETQ. V was pared by 0 bases and J by 2 bases, with 10 bases between. The CDR3 spans 15 residues.